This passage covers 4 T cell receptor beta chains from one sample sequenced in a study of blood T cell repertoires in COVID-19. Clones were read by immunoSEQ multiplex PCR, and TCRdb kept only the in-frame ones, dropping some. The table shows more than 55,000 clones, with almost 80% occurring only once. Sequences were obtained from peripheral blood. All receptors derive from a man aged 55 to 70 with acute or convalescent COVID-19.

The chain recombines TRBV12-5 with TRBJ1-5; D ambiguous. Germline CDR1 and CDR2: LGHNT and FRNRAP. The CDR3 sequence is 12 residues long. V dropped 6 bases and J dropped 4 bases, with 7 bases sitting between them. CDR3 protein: CASGRDNQPQHF. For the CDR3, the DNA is TGTGCTAGTGGCCGAGATAATCAGCCCCAGCATTTT.

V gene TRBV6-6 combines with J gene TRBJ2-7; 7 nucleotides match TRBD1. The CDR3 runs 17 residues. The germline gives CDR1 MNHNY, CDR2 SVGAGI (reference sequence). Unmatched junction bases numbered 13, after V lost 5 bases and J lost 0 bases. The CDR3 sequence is CASSRTGPPSSSYEQYF. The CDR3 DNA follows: TGTGCCAGCAGTCGGACAGGTCCTCCCTCCAGCTCCTACGAGCAGTACTTC.

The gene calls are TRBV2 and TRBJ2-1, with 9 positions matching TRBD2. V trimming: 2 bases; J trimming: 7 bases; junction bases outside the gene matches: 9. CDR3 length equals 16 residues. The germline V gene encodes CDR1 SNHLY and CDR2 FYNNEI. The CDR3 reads CASSEQISGGVNEQFF. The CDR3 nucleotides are TGTGCCAGCAGTGAACAAATTAGCGGGGGCGTGAATGAGCAGTTCTTC.

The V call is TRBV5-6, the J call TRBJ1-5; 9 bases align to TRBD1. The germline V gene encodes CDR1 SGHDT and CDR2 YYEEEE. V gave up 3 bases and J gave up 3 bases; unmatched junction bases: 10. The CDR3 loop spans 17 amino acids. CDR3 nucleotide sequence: TGTGCCAGCAGCTCCGGTGGGACAGGGCCCTTCAATCAGCCCCAGCATTTT. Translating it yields CASSSGGTGPFNQPQHF.